A selection of T cell receptor beta chains follows, all from one sample in a study of shared clonotypes between healthy human individuals. Sequencing used immunoSEQ multiplex PCR; TCRdb keeps in-frame clones, though not all of them. The sample has approximately 640,000 clones; less than 80% are singletons. The sequencing input was memory CD4+ T cells sorted from blood. The receptors stem from a woman in her 30s in good health. The CDR3 runs from the conserved cysteine through the conserved F or W. D genes are given only for firm matches. The listing skips clone size in some rows; elsewhere it reads once, few, many or a size class.

clone_size,v_call,d_call,j_call,cdr3_aa,cdr3_nt
-,TRBV5-6,TRBD2,TRBJ2-1,CASSLGRTRVNEQFF,TGTGCCAGCAGCTTGGGCCGGACTAGGGTCAATGAGCAGTTCTTC
-,TRBV27,-,TRBJ1-1,CASSPQGFEAFF,TGTGCCAGCAGTCCTCAGGGGTTTGAAGCTTTCTTT
-,TRBV27,-,TRBJ1-1,CASSPSRLNTEAFF,TGTGCCAGCAGTCCGTCCAGGTTGAACACTGAAGCTTTCTTT
once,TRBV7-9,TRBD2,TRBJ2-3,CASSAGLAPSTDTQYF,TGTGCCAGCAGCGCCGGACTAGCGCCTAGCACAGATACGCAGTATTTT
once,TRBV19,TRBD2,TRBJ2-1,CASSNRVGLVGSYNEQFF,TGTGCCAGTAGCAATCGGGTGGGACTAGTCGGGTCCTACAATGAGCAGTTCTTC
-,TRBV5-6,-,TRBJ1-3,CASSPDRRSGNTIYF,TGTGCCAGCAGCCCCGACCGACGCTCTGGAAACACCATATATTTT
-,TRBV5-1,-,TRBJ2-2,CASSGGTTGTGELFF,TGCGCCAGCAGCGGAGGCACTACGGGCACCGGGGAGCTGTTTTTT
-,TRBV4-2,-,TRBJ1-2,CASSLYHDRTGGYTF,TGTGCCAGCAGCCTTTATCACGACAGGACGGGCGGCTACACCTTC
-,TRBV10-3,TRBD1,TRBJ1-5,CAISDDRDQPQHF,TGTGCCATCAGTGACGACAGGGATCAGCCCCAGCATTTT
-,TRBV10-2,-,TRBJ1-1,CASLTLPNTEAFF,TGCGCCAGCCTCACACTCCCCAACACTGAAGCTTTCTTT
-,TRBV19,-,TRBJ1-1,CASNLGGRKNTEAFF,TGTGCCAGTAACCTGGGCGGGAGGAAGAACACTGAAGCTTTCTTT
-,TRBV7-2,TRBD2,TRBJ2-2,CATSAGGLSTGELFF,TGTGCCACCTCAGCGGGAGGGCTAAGCACCGGGGAGCTGTTTTTT
-,TRBV27,-,TRBJ2-7,CATTTTVAGSYEQYF,TGTGCCACCACGACAACGGTTGCAGGCTCCTACGAGCAGTACTTC
-,TRBV7-9,-,TRBJ2-3,CASQTTGTDTQYF,TGTGCCAGCCAGACGACTGGCACAGATACGCAGTATTTT
few,TRBV9,-,TRBJ1-1,CASSVGLMNTEAFF,TGTGCCAGCAGCGTAGGGTTGATGAACACTGAAGCTTTCTTT
-,TRBV6-1,-,TRBJ2-2,CASSLVHTGELFF,TGTGCCAGCAGTCTGGTACACACCGGGGAGCTGTTTTTT